These T cell receptor beta chains were read from a single sample in a study of T cells expressing NK-cell markers. TCRdb re-called the 5' RACE reads and catalogs CDR3 proteins one per entry, DNA excluded. The repertoire table contains approximately 440,000 distinct CDR3 sequences. Sequenced material: blood T cells: a sorted CD56 or NKG2C T cell subset, CD4+ or CD8+ T cells, or bulk PBMC T cells (not recorded which). Every receptor here comes from a woman aged 50 to 60 in good health. CDR3s include the opening cysteine and the closing phenylalanine or tryptophan. Expanded clones get a size class; other rows say once, few or many, or leave the size out.

>TRBJ2-1|-|TRBV29-1
CSATLAGTYNEQFF
>TRBJ1-4|-|TRBV6-5
CASSYERVGEKLFF
>TRBJ2-1|-|TRBV12-3/TRBV12-4
CASSLGLAGGPGVNEQFF
>TRBJ2-7|-|TRBV3-1
CASSRTVQDYEQYF
>TRBJ2-7|-|TRBV3-1
CASSQPASARQGQYF
>TRBJ2-3|-|TRBV20-1
CSARDDQSTDTQYF
>TRBJ2-5|-|TRBV7-9
CASRTAGGLETQYF
>TRBJ2-1|-|TRBV12-3/TRBV12-4
CASSYPSGRYGDEQFF
>TRBJ1-1|-|TRBV30
CAWSLDANTEAFF
>TRBJ1-1|-|TRBV6-5
CASRRQENTEAFF
>TRBJ2-1|-|TRBV20-1
CSAQGPGTGNEQFF
>TRBJ2-3|-|TRBV5-1
CASSLRAGEGTQYF
>TRBJ2-3|medium-sized|TRBV5-5
CASSFRLADTQYF
>TRBJ2-2|-|TRBV27
CASSRGGIGELFF
>TRBJ1-4|-|TRBV20-1
CSAEPSVATNEKLFF
>TRBJ1-1|-|TRBV29-1
CSAGTGGDTEAFF
>TRBJ1-5|-|TRBV2
CASSGDRLGNQPQHF
>TRBJ2-7|-|TRBV5-1
CASGPGAVAEQYF
>TRBJ2-1|-|TRBV7-2
CASERTSVSEQFF
>TRBJ2-7|-|TRBV12-5
CASGLSGTSGYEQYF
>TRBJ2-1|-|TRBV5-1
CASTGSLLDEQFF
>TRBJ2-1|-|TRBV29-1
CSAPRGSSYNEQFF
>TRBJ2-1|-|TRBV5-1
CASSLPSGTGGNEQFF
>TRBJ1-3|-|TRBV12-3/TRBV12-4
CATQLAPKNTIYF
>TRBJ1-1|-|TRBV7-9
CASSGSGGRGAFF
>TRBJ1-3|-|TRBV20-1
CSANDRNSGNTIYF
>TRBJ2-3|-|TRBV5-5
CASSLADRLTDTQYF
>TRBJ1-1|-|TRBV11-2
CASSLDRRFRAFF
>TRBJ2-7|-|TRBV5-1
CASSRSGTAFSEQYF
>TRBJ2-3|-|TRBV24-1
CATSDRGGSTDTQYF
>TRBJ2-1|-|TRBV7-9
CASSLFRGNNEQFF
>TRBJ2-1|-|TRBV19
CASSIEDRGRNEQFF
>TRBJ2-1|-|TRBV20-1
CSARFPSGRFNEQFF
>TRBJ1-1|-|TRBV12-3/TRBV12-4
CASIRDRGTEAFF
>TRBJ2-5|-|TRBV5-1
CASSLAVGKNQETQYF